This paragraph covers one T cell receptor (beta chain) sequence. The CDR3 consists of 14 residues. Germline V lookup: CDR1 MNHEY, CDR2 SMNVEV (reference sequence). V lost 2 bases and J 0 bases, leaving 7 bases between the germline ends. Clones were sequenced by immunoSEQ multiplex PCR, and TCRdb holds only the in-frame ones, with some missing. The sample has 180,000 or so clones; more than 75% are singletons. The data were taken from a study of blood T cell repertoires in COVID-19. The origin of this receptor is a man between 60 and 75 years old who had been exposed to COVID-19. Sequenced: PBMCs or T cells enriched from blood (not recorded which). The chain joins TRBV27 to TRBJ1-1; a weak D match, TRBD1 (5 bases). CDR3 sequence (DNA): TGTGCCAGCAGTTTACCAGGGTTGAACACTGAAGCTTTCTTT. This translates into CASSLPGLNTEAFF.